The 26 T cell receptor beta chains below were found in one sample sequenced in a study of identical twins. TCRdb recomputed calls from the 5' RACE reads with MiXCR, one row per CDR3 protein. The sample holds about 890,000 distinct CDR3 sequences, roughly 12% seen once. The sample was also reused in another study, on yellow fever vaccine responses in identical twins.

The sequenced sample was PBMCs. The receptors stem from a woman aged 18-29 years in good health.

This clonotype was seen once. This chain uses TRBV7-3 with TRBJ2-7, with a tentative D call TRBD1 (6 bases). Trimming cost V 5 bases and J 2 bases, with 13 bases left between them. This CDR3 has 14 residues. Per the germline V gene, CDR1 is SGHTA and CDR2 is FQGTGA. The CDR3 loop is CASSPSGQTYEQYF. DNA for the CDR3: TGTGCCAGCAGCCCCTCCGGACAGACCTACGAGCAGTACTTC.

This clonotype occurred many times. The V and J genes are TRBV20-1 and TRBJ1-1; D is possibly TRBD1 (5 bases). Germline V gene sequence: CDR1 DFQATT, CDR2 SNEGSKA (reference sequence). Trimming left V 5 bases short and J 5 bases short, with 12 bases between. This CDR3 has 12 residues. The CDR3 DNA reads TGCAGTGCTCCGGGACGGGGAACTGAAGCTTTCTTT. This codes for CSAPGRGTEAFF.

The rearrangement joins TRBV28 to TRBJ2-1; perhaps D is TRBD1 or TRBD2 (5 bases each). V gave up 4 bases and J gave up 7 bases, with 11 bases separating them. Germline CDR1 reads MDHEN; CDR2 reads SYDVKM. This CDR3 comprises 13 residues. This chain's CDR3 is CASSWDAGNEQFF. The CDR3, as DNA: TGTGCCAGCAGTTGGGACGCTGGGAATGAGCAGTTCTTC. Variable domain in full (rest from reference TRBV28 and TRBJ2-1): DVKVTQSSRYLVKRTGEKVFLECVQDMDHENMFWYRQDPGLGLRLIYFSYDVKMKEKGDIPEGYSVSREKKERFSLILESASTNQTSMYLCASSWDAGNEQFFGPGTRLTVL.

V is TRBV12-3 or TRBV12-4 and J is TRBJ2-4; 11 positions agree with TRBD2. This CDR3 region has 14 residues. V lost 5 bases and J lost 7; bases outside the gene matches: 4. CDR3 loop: CASSLTSGMNIQYF. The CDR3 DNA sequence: TGTGCCAGCAGTCTGACTAGCGGGATGAACATTCAGTACTTC.

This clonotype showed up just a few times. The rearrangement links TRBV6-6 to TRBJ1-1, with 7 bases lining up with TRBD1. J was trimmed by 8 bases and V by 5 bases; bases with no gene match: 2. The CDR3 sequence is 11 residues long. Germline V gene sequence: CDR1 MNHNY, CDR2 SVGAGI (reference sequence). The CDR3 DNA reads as TGTGCCAGCAGTACGACAGGGGAAGCTTTCTTT. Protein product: CASSTTGEAFF.

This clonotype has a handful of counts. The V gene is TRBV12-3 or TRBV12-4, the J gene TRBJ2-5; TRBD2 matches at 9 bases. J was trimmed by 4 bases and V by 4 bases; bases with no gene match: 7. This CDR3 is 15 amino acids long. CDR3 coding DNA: TGTGCCAGCAGTTACGCGCTGACTAGCGGAGAGACCCAGTACTTC. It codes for CASSYALTSGETQYF.

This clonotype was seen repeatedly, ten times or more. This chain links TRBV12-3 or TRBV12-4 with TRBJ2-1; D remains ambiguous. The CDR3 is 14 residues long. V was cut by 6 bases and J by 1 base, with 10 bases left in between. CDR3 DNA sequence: TGTGCCAGCAGCACCGAAGGGTCCTACAATGAGCAGTTCTTC. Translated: CASSTEGSYNEQFF.

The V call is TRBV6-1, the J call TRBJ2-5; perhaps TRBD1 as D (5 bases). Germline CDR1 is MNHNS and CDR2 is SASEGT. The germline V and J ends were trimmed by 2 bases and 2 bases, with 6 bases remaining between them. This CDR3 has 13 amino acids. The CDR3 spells CASSERQQETQYF. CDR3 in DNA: TGTGCCAGCAGTGAACGACAGCAAGAGACCCAGTACTTC.

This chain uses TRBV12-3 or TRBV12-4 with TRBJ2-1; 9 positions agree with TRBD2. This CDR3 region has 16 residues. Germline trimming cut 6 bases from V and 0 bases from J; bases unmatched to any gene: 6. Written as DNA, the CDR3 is TGTGCCAGCAGCCTACATAGCGGGAGCTCCTACAATGAGCAGTTCTTC. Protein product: CASSLHSGSSYNEQFF.

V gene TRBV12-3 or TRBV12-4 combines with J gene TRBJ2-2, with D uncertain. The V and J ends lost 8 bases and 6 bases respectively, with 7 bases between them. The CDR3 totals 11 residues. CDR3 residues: CASLSAGELFF. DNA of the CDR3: TGTGCCAGCCTCTCCGCCGGGGAGCTGTTTTTT.

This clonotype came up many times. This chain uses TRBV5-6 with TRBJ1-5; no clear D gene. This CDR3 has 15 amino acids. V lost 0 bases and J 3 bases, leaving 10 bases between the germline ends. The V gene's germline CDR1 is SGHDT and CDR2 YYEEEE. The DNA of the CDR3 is TGTGCCAGCAGCTTGGGTTATTCCAACAATCAGCCCCAGCATTTT. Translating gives CASSLGYSNNQPQHF.

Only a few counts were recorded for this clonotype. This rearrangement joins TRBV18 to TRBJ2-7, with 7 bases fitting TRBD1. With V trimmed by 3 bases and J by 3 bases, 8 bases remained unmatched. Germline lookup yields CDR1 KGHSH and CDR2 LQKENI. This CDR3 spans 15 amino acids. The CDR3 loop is CASSPSGTANYEQYV. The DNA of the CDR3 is TGTGCCAGCTCACCCTCCGGGACAGCAAACTACGAGCAGTACGTC.

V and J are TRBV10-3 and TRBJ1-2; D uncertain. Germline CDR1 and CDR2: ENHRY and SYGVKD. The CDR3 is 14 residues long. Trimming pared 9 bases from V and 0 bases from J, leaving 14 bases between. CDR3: CAITQDAPNYGYTF. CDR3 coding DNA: TGTGCCATAACCCAGGACGCACCTAACTATGGCTACACCTTC.

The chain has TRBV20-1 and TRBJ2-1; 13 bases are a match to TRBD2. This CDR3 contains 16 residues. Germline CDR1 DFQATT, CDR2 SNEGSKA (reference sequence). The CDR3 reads CSATSGGASSYNEQFF. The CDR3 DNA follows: TGCAGCGCAACTAGCGGGGGGGCGAGCTCCTACAATGAGCAGTTCTTC.

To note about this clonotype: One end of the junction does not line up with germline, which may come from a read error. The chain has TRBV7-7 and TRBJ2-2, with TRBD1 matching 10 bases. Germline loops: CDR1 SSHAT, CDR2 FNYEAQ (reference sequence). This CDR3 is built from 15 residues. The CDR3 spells CASSPGQGNAGELFF. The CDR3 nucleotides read TGTGCCAGCTCCCCGGGACAGGGGAACGCCGGGGAGCTGTTTTTT. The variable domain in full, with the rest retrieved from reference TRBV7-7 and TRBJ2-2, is GAGVSQSPRYKVTKRGQDVTLRCDPISSHATLYWYQQALGQGPEFLTYFNYEAQPDKSGLPSDRFSAERPEGSISTLTIQRTEQRDSAMYRCASSPGQGNAGELFFGEGSRLTVL.

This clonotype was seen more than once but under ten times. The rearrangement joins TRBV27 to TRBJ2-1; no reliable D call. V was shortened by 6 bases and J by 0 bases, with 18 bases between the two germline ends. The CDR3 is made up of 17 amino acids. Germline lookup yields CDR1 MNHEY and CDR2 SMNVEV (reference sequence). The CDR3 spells CASSLGGTLSSYNEQFF. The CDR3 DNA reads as TGTGCCAGCAGCCTAGGTGGCACCCTCAGCTCCTACAATGAGCAGTTCTTC.

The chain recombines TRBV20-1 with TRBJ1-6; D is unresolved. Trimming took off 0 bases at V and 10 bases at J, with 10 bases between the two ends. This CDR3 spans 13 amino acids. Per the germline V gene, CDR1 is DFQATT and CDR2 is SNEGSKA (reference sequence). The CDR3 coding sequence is TGCAGTGCTAGAGATAGGGTTCGCTCACCCCTCCACTTT. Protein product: CSARDRVRSPLHF.

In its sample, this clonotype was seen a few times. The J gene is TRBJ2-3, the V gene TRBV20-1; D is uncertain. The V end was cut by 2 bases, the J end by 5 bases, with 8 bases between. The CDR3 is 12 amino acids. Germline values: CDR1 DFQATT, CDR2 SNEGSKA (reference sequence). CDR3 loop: CSARSLGDTQYF. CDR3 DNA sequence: TGCAGTGCTAGATCACTCGGAGATACGCAGTATTTT.

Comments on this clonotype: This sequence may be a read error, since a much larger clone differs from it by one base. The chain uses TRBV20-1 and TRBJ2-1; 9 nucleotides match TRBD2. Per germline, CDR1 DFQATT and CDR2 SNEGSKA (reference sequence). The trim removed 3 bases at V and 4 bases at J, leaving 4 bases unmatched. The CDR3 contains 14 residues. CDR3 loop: CSASQAGGYNEQFF. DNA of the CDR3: TGCAGTGCTAGTCAAGCGGGGGGATACAATGAGCAGTTCTTC.

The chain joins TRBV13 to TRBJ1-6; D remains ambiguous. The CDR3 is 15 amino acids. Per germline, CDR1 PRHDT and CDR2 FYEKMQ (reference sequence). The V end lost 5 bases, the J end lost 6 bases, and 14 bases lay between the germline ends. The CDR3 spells CASSGSGRPNSPLHF. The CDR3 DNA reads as TGTGCCAGCAGCGGCTCCGGGAGACCTAATTCACCCCTCCACTTT. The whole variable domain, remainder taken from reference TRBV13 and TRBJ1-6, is AAGVIQSPRHLIKEKRETATLKCYPIPRHDTVYWYQQGPGQDPQFLISFYEKMQSDKGSIPDRFSAQQFSDYHSELNMSSLELGDSALYFCASSGSGRPNSPLHFGNGTRLTVT.

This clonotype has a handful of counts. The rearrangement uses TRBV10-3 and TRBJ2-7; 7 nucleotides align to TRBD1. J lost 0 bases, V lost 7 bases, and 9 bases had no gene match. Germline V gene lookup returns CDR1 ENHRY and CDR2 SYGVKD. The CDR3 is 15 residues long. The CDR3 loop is CAITDGQAFSYEQYV. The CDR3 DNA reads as TGTGCCATCACCGACGGACAGGCCTTCTCCTACGAGCAGTACGTC.

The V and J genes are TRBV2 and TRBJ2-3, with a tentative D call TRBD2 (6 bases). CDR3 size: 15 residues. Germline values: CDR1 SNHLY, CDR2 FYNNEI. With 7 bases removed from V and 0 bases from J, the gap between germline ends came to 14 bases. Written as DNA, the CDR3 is TGTGCCAGCATGTCGATGCGGGGAAGCACAGATACGCAGTATTTT. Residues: CASMSMRGSTDTQYF.

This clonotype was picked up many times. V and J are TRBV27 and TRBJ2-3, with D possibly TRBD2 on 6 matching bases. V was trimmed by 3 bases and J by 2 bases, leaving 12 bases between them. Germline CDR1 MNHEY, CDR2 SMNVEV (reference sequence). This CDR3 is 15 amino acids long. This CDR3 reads CASSFLQDYTDTQYF. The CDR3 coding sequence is TGTGCCAGCAGTTTTTTGCAGGACTACACAGATACGCAGTATTTT.

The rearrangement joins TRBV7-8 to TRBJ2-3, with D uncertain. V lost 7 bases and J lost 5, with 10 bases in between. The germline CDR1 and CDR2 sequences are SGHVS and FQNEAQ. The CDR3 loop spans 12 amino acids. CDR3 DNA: TGTGCCAGCACCGATGGGGTAGATACGCAGTATTTT. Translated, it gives CASTDGVDTQYF.

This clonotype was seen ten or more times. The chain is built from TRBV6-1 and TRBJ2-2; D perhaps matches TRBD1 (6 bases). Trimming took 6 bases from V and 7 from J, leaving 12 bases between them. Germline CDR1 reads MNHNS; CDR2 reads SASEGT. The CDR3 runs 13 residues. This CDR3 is CASSRYRDGELFF. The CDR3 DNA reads TGTGCCAGCAGCCGATACAGGGACGGGGAGCTGTTTTTT.

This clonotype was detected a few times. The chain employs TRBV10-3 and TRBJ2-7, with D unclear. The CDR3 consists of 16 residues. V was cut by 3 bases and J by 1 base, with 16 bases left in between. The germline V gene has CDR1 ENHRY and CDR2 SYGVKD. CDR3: CAISDSDTTLSYEQYF. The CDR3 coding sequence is TGTGCCATCAGTGACAGCGATACCACCTTATCCTACGAGCAGTACTTC.